This T cell receptor beta chain was captured in a study of blood T cell repertoires in COVID-19. Study background: Specimens from acute and convalescent COVID-19 originated in the United States, Italy and Spain. From T cells, B-cell-depleted T cells, or PBMCs came the material, which was cDNA or gDNA.

In the original processing: Cell counts per sample came from amplifying reference gene primers. The method was immunoSEQ multiplex PCR; TCRdb's version includes in-frame clones alone and lacks a portion of them. V and J calls and clone size follow that table, whereas D and trimming were derived from the DNA. The data hold about 150,000 clones, with approximately 80% observed a single time. Germline-derived CDR1 and CDR2 are SNHLY and FYNNEI. Trimming left V 6 bases short and J 0 bases short, with 12 bases between. The CDR3 sequence is 14 residues long. The specimen sequenced was peripheral blood. This TCR came from a woman aged 80 or over with acute or convalescent COVID-19. V is TRBV2 and J is TRBJ2-7, with D possibly being TRBD2 (6 bases). The CDR3 is CASSGLLSSYEQYF. The CDR3, as DNA: TGTGCCAGCAGCGGACTACTCAGCTCCTACGAGCAGTACTTC.